The 2 T cell receptor beta chains reported below all come from one sample, sequenced in a study of cytomegalovirus exposure and HLA in healthy donors (TCRdb year 2017). Library method: the immunoSEQ multiplex PCR assay. TCRdb limited this immuneACCESS table to in-frame rearrangements with V and J called. A share of clones is missing; checked studies link under half to unresolved V genes, and the rest is unexplained. The sample records 78,000 or so clones, approximately 94% of which are singletons. The ten largest clones take up more than 2.5% of the sample. What was sequenced was PBMCs. All receptors derive from a woman under 30 in good health and CMV-seropositive.

The chain couples TRBV28 to TRBJ1-5; D may be TRBD1 (5 bases). Germline V gene lookup returns CDR1 MDHEN and CDR2 SYDVKM. CDR3 length equals 16 residues. The V end lost 6 bases, the J end lost 0 bases, and 15 bases lay between the germline ends. CDR3 bases: TGTGCCAGCAGGGTTACAGGATACTATAGCAATCAGCCCCAGCATTTT. This codes for CASRVTGYYSNQPQHF. Based on the CDR3 plus reference TRBV28 and TRBJ1-5, the full variable domain is DVKVTQSSRYLVKRTGEKVFLECVQDMDHENMFWYRQDPGLGLRLIYFSYDVKMKEKGDIPEGYSVSREKKERFSLILESASTNQTSMYLCASRVTGYYSNQPQHFGDGTRLSIL.

The chain recombines TRBV6-5 with TRBJ2-2, with 10 bases fitting TRBD1. This CDR3 has 14 amino acids. Trimming at V came to 6 bases and at J to 5 bases, leaving 3 bases not matched to a gene. Per the germline V gene, CDR1 is MNHEY and CDR2 is SVGAGI. CDR3 region: CASSRTGGTGELFF. In DNA form, the CDR3 reads TGTGCCAGCAGCCGGACAGGGGGGACCGGGGAGCTGTTTTTT.